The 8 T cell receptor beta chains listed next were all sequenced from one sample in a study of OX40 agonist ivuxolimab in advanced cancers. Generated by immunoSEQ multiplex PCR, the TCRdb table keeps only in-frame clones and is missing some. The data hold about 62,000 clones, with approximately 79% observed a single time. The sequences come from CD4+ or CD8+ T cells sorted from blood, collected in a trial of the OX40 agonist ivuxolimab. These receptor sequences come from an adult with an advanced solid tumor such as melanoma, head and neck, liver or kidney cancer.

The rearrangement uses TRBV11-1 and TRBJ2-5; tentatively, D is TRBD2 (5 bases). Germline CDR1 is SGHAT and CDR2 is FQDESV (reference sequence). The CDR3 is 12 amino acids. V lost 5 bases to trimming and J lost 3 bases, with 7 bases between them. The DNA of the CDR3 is TGTGCCAGCAGCCGGGAAGAAGAGACCCAGTACTTC. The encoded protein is CASSREEETQYF.

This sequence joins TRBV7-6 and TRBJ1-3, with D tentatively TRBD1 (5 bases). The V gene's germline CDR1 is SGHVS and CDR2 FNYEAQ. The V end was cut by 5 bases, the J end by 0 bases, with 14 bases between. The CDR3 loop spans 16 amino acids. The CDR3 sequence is CASSLQGPLSGNTIYF. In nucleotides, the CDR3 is TGTGCCAGCAGCCTGCAGGGTCCCCTCTCTGGAAACACCATATATTTT. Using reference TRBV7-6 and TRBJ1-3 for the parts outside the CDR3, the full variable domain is GAGVSQSPRYKVTKRGQDVALRCDPISGHVSLYWYRQALGQGPEFLTYFNYEAQQDKSGLPNDRFSAERPEGSISTLTIQRTEQRDSAMYRCASSLQGPLSGNTIYFGEGSWLTVV.

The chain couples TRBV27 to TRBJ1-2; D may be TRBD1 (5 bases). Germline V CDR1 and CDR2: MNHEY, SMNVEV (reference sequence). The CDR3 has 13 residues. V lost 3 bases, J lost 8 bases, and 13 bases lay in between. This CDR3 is CASSLSRVDGYTF. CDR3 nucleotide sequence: TGTGCCAGCAGTTTGTCCAGGGTTGACGGCTACACCTTC.

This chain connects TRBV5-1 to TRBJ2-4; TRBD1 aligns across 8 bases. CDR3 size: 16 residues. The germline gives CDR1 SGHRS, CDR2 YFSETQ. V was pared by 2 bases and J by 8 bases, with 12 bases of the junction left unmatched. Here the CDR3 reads CASSLLSQGGADIQYF. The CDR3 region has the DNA TGCGCCAGCAGCTTACTTTCACAGGGGGGAGCGGACATTCAGTACTTC. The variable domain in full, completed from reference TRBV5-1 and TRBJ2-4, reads KAGVTQTPRYLIKTRGQQVTLSCSPISGHRSVSWYQQTPGQGLQFLFEYFSETQRNKGNFPGRFSGRQFSNSRSEMNVSTLELGDSALYLCASSLLSQGGADIQYFGAGTRLSVL.

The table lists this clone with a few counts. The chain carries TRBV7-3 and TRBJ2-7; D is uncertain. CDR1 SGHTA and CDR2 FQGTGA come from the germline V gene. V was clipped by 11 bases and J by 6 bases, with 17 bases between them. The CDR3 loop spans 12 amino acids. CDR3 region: CALYGPSGEQYF. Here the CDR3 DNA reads TGTGCCCTGTACGGGCCGTCGGGCGAGCAGTACTTC. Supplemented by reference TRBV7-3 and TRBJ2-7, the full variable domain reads GAGVSQTPSNKVTEKGKYVELRCDPISGHTALYWYRQSLGQGPEFLIYFQGTGAADDSGLPNDRFFAVRPEGSVSTLKIQRTERGDSAVYLCALYGPSGEQYFGPGTRLTVT.

DNA for the CDR3: TGCGCCAGCAGCTTGTTAGTCGAGGCGGGAGGTCGCACAGATACGCAGTATTTT. This codes for CASSLLVEAGGRTDTQYF. The gene calls are TRBV5-1 and TRBJ2-3; TRBD2 matches 8 bases. There are 18 residues in the CDR3. The germline V gene encodes CDR1 SGHRS and CDR2 YFSETQ. The trim removed 1 base at V and 1 base at J, leaving 11 bases unmatched.

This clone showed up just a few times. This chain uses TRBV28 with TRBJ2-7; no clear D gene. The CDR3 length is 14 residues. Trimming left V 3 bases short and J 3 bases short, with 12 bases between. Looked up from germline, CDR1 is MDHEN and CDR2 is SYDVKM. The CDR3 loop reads CASSLRQKDYEQYF. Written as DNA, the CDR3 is TGTGCCAGCAGTTTGCGGCAGAAAGACTACGAGCAGTACTTC.

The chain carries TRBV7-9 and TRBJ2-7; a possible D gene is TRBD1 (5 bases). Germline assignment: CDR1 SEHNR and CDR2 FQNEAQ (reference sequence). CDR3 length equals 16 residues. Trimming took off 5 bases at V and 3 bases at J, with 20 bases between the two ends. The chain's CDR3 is CASSDGAGARVYEQYF. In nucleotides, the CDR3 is TGTGCCAGCAGCGACGGAGCTGGGGCTCGGGTCTACGAGCAGTACTTC.